Reported below is one T cell receptor (beta chain). This sample was included in a study of shared clonotypes between healthy human individuals. It was CD45RO-negative cells, positively selected for CCR7, that made up naive CD8 cells, with terminally differentiated effector memory CD45RA+ cells excluded. The CDR3 totals 14 residues. Trimming shortened V by 4 bases and J by 0 bases, and 9 bases separated the two germline ends. The germline gives CDR1 MNHEY, CDR2 SVGAGI. TCRdb's table, derived via immunoSEQ multiplex PCR, lists solely in-frame clones and lacks some. The sample carries around 2.1 million clones, roughly 91% recorded once.

This receptor was obtained from a man younger than 30 in good health. Some clones in this sample may be carry-over from other donors' samples. The specimen was naive CD8+ T cells from PBMCs. V is TRBV6-5 and J is TRBJ1-2; D is unresolved. The CDR3, as DNA: TGTGCCAGCAGTTCCCAGACGGCTAACTATGGCTACACCTTC. It yields the protein CASSSQTANYGYTF.